What follows describes a single T cell receptor (beta chain). Its antigen remains unidentified. This record comes from a study of neoadjuvant nivolumab and ipilimumab in lung cancer. Study details: The combination arm added day-1 ipilimumab 1 mg/kg to nivolumab 3 mg/kg on days 1, 15, 29. General study results and limits: TCR sequencing covered a small number of samples. TCR richness and clonality were higher in tumors than adjacent uninvolved lung. Higher pretherapy blood TCR richness went with higher resected-tumor richness.

TCRdb keeps only in-frame clones here, not all; method: immunoSEQ multiplex PCR. The data contain approximately 26,000 clones, around 80% of them singletons. Germline CDR1 is LNHDA and CDR2 is SQIVND (reference sequence). This CDR3 has 11 residues. V gave up 4 bases and J gave up 10 bases, with 7 bases separating them. The chain uses TRBV19 and TRBJ2-2; D uncertain. The TCR comes from an adult with non-small cell lung cancer. Sample: peripheral blood, taken before neoadjuvant nivolumab, alone or with ipilimumab. The CDR3 spells CASSTSTELFF. Here the CDR3 DNA reads TGTGCCAGTAGTACTTCGACGGAGCTGTTTTTT.